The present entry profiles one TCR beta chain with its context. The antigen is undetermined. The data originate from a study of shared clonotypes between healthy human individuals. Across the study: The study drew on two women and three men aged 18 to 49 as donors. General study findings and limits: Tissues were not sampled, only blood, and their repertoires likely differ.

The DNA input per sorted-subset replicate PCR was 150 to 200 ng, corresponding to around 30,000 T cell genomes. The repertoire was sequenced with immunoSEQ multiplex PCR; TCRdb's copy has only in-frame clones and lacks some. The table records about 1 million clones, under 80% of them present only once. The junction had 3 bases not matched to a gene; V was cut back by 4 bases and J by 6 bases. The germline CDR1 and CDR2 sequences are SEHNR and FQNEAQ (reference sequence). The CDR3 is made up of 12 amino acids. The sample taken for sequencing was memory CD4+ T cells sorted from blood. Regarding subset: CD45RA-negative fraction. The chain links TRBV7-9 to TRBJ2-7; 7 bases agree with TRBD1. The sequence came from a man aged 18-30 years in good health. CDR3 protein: CASSSTGAEQYF. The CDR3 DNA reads TGTGCCAGCAGCTCAACAGGGGCCGAGCAGTACTTC. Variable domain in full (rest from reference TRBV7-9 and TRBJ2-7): DTGVSQNPRHKITKRGQNVTFRCDPISEHNRLYWYRQTLGQGPEFLTYFQNEAQLEKSRLLSDRFSAERPKGSFSTLEIQRTEQGDSAMYLCASSSTGAEQYFGPGTRLTVT.